These T cell receptor beta chains were read from a single sample in a study of shared clonotypes between healthy human individuals. Sequencing used immunoSEQ multiplex PCR; TCRdb keeps in-frame clones, though not all of them. The table lists under 600,000 clones, roughly 98% of them singletons. Sequencing used naive CD8+ T cells sorted from blood. These receptors were obtained from a man aged 25 to 40 in good health. Each CDR3 is given with its conserved first and last residue. The order of the fields is V gene, J gene, D gene, clone size, CDR3 DNA, CDR3 protein. A D gene is named only where the DNA matches it firmly. Where a row states a size, it is once, few, many or the class of an expanded clone; other rows omit it.

V: TRBV7-9
J: TRBJ2-3
D: NA
size: NA
DNA: TGTGCCAGTACCGAGGGGCTAGGTACGCAGTATTTT
CDR3: CASTEGLGTQYF

V: TRBV29-1
J: TRBJ1-3
D: NA
size: once
DNA: TGCAGCGTTGACGGAGAAAACACCATATATTTT
CDR3: CSVDGENTIYF

V: TRBV5-1
J: TRBJ1-3
D: NA
size: NA
DNA: TGCGCCAGCAGCTTGGTGGGTCAGAGCACCATATATTTT
CDR3: CASSLVGQSTIYF

V: TRBV19
J: TRBJ1-5
D: NA
size: NA
DNA: TGTGCCAGTAGGAATACAGGGAAGCCCCAGCATTTT
CDR3: CASRNTGKPQHF

V: TRBV4-1
J: TRBJ2-5
D: TRBD2
size: NA
DNA: TGCGCCAGCAGCCAAGGGACTAGCGGGAATGGTTACCAAGAGACCCAGTACTTC
CDR3: CASSQGTSGNGYQETQYF

V: TRBV7-2
J: TRBJ2-3
D: TRBD1
size: NA
DNA: TGTGCCAGCAGCCTAGCCCGACAGGGGGGCACAGATACGCAGTATTTT
CDR3: CASSLARQGGTDTQYF

V: TRBV5-6
J: TRBJ2-1
D: TRBD2
size: NA
DNA: TGTGCCAGCGTAAAGGGTAGCGGGGTTCTGTTCTTC
CDR3: CASVKGSGVLFF

V: TRBV5-4
J: TRBJ2-1
D: NA
size: NA
DNA: TGTGCCAGCAGCTTGTTTCTGGACCTAGGCTCCTACAATGAGCAGTTCTTC
CDR3: CASSLFLDLGSYNEQFF

V: TRBV23-1
J: TRBJ2-2
D: NA
size: NA
DNA: TGCGCCAGCAGTCTATACATTGGTCCAGGGGCCCTTCCTAGCGGTAGAACCACCGGGGAGCTGTTTTTT
CDR3: CASSLYIGPGALPSGRTTGELFF

V: TRBV27
J: TRBJ2-2
D: TRBD1
size: NA
DNA: TGTGCCAGCAGTGAAGCCAGGGGGCGCTTTTCCACCGGGGAGCTGTTTTTT
CDR3: CASSEARGRFSTGELFF